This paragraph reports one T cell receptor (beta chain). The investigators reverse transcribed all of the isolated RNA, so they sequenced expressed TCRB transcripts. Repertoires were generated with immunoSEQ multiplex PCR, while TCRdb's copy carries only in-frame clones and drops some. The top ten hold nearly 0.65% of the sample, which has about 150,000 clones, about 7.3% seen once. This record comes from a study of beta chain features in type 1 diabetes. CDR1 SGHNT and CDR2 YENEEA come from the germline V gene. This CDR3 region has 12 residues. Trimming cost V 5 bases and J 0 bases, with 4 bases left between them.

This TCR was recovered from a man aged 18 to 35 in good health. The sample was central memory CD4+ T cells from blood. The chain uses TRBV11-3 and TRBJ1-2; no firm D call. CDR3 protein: CASSRANYGYTF. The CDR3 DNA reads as TGTGCCAGCAGCCGGGCTAACTATGGCTACACCTTC.